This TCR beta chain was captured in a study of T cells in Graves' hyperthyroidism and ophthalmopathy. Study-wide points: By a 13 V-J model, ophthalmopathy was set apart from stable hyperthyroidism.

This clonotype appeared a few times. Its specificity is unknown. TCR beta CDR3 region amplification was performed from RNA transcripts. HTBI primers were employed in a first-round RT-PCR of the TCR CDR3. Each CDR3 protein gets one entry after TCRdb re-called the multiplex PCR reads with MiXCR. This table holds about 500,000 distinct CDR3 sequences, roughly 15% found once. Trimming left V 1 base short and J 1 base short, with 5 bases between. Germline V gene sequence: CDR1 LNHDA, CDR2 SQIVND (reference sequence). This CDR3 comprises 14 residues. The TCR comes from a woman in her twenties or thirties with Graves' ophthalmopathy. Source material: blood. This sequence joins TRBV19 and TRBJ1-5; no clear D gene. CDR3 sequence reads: CASSIARSNQPQHF. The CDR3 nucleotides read TGTGCCAGTAGTATAGCCAGGAGCAATCAGCCCCAGCATTTT.